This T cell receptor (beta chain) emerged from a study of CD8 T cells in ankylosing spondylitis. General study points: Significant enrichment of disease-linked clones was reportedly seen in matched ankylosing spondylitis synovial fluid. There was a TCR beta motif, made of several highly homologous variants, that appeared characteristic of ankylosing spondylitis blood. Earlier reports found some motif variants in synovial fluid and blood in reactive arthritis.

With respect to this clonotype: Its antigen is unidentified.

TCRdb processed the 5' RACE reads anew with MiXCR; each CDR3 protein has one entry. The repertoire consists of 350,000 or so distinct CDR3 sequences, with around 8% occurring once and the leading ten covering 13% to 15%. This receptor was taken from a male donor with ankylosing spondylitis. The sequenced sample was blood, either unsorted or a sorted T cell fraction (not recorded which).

CDR3 in amino acids: CASSEDRNRVETQYF. CDR3 DNA: TGTGCCAGCAGTGAGGACAGGAATAGGGTGGAGACCCAGTACTTC. The chain links TRBV2 to TRBJ2-5, with 7 bases that match TRBD1. Looked up from germline, CDR1 is SNHLY and CDR2 is FYNNEI. The junction had 9 bases not matched to a gene; V was cut back by 3 bases and J by 5 bases. This CDR3 is built from 15 residues.